Below, 12 T cell receptor beta chains from the same sample are listed, as sequenced in a study of T cells in Graves' hyperthyroidism and ophthalmopathy. Template material for amplifying TCR beta CDR3 regions consisted of RNA transcripts. The study used the HTBI primer set for a first-round RT-PCR of the TCR CDR3. A single record per CDR3 protein comes from TCRdb applying MiXCR to the multiplex PCR reads. Among hundreds of thousands of distinct CDR3 sequences listed, less than 25% were seen once. The sequencing sample was made of blood. Source of these receptors: a man in his thirties or forties with Graves' ophthalmopathy.

The chain recombines TRBV28 with TRBJ2-7; D possibly matches TRBD1 or TRBD2 (5 bases each). CDR1 MDHEN and CDR2 SYDVKM come from the germline V gene. V gave up 3 bases and J gave up 0 bases, with 9 bases separating them. The CDR3 spans 14 residues. CDR3 loop: CASSLGESSYEQYF. The CDR3 DNA follows: TGTGCCAGCAGTTTGGGGGAGTCCTCCTACGAGCAGTACTTC.

The chain joins TRBV5-1 to TRBJ1-4; D possibly corresponds to TRBD1 (5 bases). There are 14 residues in the CDR3. Trimming removed 2 bases at V and 6 bases at J, with 11 bases between. Germline CDR1 SGHRS, CDR2 YFSETQ. CDR3 sequence reads: CASSLGARDEKLFF. The CDR3 coding sequence is TGCGCCAGCAGCTTAGGGGCCCGGGATGAAAAACTGTTTTTT.

This clonotype showed up just a few times. The V gene is TRBV7-6, the J gene TRBJ2-2; possible D gene TRBD2, 6 bases. The CDR3 is 15 residues long. V was cut by 3 bases and J by 3 bases, with 11 bases left in between. The germline gives CDR1 SGHVS, CDR2 FNYEAQ. Here the CDR3 reads CASSFGRGDTGELFF. In DNA, the CDR3 is TGTGCCAGCAGCTTCGGGAGAGGCGACACCGGGGAGCTGTTTTTT.

This clonotype was detected ten times or more. The chain links TRBV3-1 to TRBJ1-1, with a possible D match to TRBD1 (6 bases). Per the germline V gene, CDR1 is LGHDT and CDR2 is YNNKEL (reference sequence). This CDR3 is 14 amino acids long. Trimming left V 4 bases short and J 7 bases short, with 16 bases between. CDR3 amino acids: CASSRTGQSNEAFF. The CDR3 DNA is TGTGCCAGCAGCCGTACCGGACAGTCTAATGAAGCTTTCTTT.

The rearrangement joins TRBV15 to TRBJ2-2; 9 bases fit TRBD2. Germline-derived CDR1 and CDR2 are LNHNV and YYDKDF (reference sequence). Unmatched junction bases numbered 5, after V lost 8 bases and J lost 1 base. The CDR3 spans 15 residues. The DNA of the CDR3 is TGTGCCACCCGCCCAGCGGGAGGGAACACCGGGGAGCTGTTTTTT. Residues: CATRPAGGNTGELFF.

The chain recombines TRBV7-9 with TRBJ2-1; D gene unclear. This CDR3 is built from 11 residues. Germline CDR1 is SEHNR and CDR2 is FQNEAQ (reference sequence). V dropped 3 bases and J dropped 13 bases, with 10 bases sitting between them. The CDR3 nucleotides read TGTGCCAGCAGCTTTACTCCTCGTCAGTTCTTC. Encoded protein: CASSFTPRQFF.

This clonotype was counted many times. The chain is built from TRBV11-2 and TRBJ2-7, with 9 bases identical to TRBD1. The CDR3 runs 16 residues. The ends lost 3 bases at V and 4 bases at J; junction bases unmatched: 10. CDR1 and CDR2 from the germline V gene are SGHAT and FQNNGV. CDR3 region: CASSFRSGTGIYEQYF. In nucleotides, the CDR3 is TGTGCCAGCAGCTTTAGGAGCGGGACAGGGATATACGAGCAGTACTTC.

Many counts were recorded for this clonotype. The chain employs TRBV11-1 and TRBJ2-5; 10 nucleotides align to TRBD1. CDR1 SGHAT and CDR2 FQDESV come from the germline V gene (reference sequence). J gave up 5 bases and V 5 bases, and 11 bases lay outside the gene matches. The CDR3 covers 16 residues. Written as DNA, the CDR3 is TGTGCCAGCAGCGCCGGGACAGGGGCCGGGGGGGAGACCCAGTACTTC. As protein: CASSAGTGAGGETQYF.

This clonotype has ten or more counts. This chain connects TRBV6-2 or TRBV6-3 to TRBJ2-7, with D possibly called TRBD1 or TRBD2 (6 bases each). The CDR3 has 13 residues. Looked up from germline, CDR1 is MNHEY and CDR2 is SVGEGT. V was cut by 4 bases and J by 5 bases, with 12 bases left in between. The CDR3 coding sequence is TGTGCCAGCAGTTGGGGCGGGACAAACGAGCAGTACTTC. It specifies CASSWGGTNEQYF.

Ten or more counts support this clonotype. This CDR3 is CASSSGGTQYF. DNA for the CDR3: TGTGCCAGCAGTTCCGGGGGGACCCAGTACTTC. The gene calls are TRBV28 and TRBJ2-5, with D perhaps matching TRBD2 (6 bases). The germline V gene encodes CDR1 MDHEN and CDR2 SYDVKM. The ends were cut back, 4 bases at V and 7 bases at J, with 7 bases in the middle. The length of the CDR3 is 11 residues.

The gene calls are TRBV6-1 and TRBJ1-4, with 9 bases matching TRBD1. Germline V gene sequence: CDR1 MNHNS, CDR2 SASEGT. The CDR3 is made up of 19 amino acids. The V gene end was trimmed by 10 bases and the J gene end by 6 bases; junction bases not matched to a gene: 24. The CDR3 loop is CATLPYYNPGQGPDEKLFF. CDR3 bases: TGTGCCACTCTACCGTACTACAATCCGGGACAGGGCCCCGATGAAAAACTGTTTTTT.

This clonotype came up a few times. The chain couples TRBV29-1 to TRBJ2-5; TRBD1 matches 7 bases. V shed 7 bases and J 1 base; nucleotides not matched to a gene: 9. This CDR3 comprises 14 residues. Germline V gene lookup returns CDR1 SQVTM and CDR2 ANQGSEA. This CDR3 is CSGPGQRFQETQYF. In DNA form, the CDR3 reads TGCAGCGGACCGGGACAGCGATTCCAAGAGACCCAGTACTTC.